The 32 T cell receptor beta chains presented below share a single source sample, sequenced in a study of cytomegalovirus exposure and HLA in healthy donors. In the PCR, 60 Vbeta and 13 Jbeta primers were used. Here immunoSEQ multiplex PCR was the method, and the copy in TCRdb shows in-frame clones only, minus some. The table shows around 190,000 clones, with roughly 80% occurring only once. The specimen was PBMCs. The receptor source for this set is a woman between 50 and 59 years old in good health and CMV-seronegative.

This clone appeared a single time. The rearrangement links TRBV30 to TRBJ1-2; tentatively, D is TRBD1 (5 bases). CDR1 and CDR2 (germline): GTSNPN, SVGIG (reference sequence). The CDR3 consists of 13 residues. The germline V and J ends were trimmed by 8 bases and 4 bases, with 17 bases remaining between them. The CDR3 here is CAGTRMTLYGYTF. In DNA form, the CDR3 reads TGTGCCGGGACTAGGATGACCCTCTATGGCTACACCTTC.

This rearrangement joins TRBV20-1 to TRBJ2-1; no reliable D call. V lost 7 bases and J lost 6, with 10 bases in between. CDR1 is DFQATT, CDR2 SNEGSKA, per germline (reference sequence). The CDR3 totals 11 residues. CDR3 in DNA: TGCAGTGTTCGCCTACTCAATGAGCAGTTCTTC. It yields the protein CSVRLLNEQFF.

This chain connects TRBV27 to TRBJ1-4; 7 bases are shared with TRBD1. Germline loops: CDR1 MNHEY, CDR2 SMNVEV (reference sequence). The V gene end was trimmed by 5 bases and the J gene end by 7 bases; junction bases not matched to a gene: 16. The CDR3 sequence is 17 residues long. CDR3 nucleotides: TGTGCCAGCAGTACCGTGGGGGCGACAGGGATTGGTGAAAAACTGTTTTTT. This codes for CASSTVGATGIGEKLFF. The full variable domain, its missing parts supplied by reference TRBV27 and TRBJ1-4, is EAQVTQNPRYLITVTGKKLTVTCSQNMNHEYMSWYRQDPGLGLRQIYYSMNVEVTDKGDVPEGYKVSRKEKRNFPLILESPSPNQTSLYFCASSTVGATGIGEKLFFGSGTQLSVL.

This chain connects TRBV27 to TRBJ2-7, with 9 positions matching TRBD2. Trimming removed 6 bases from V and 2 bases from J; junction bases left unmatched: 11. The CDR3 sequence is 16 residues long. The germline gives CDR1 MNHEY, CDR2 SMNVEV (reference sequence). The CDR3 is CASRGGTSFYPYEQYF. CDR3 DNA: TGTGCCAGCAGAGGGGGGACTAGCTTTTATCCCTACGAGCAGTACTTC.

DNA of the CDR3: TGTGCCAGTAGTATAGGGGGACAGGGGGCACGGGTTAAGTTCTTC. Amino acid sequence: CASSIGGQGARVKFF. The rearrangement joins TRBV19 to TRBJ2-1; TRBD1 matches at 12 bases. This CDR3 is built from 15 residues. V was pared by 1 base and J by 14 bases, with 9 bases of the junction left unmatched. The V gene's germline CDR1 is LNHDA and CDR2 SQIVND (reference sequence). Based on the CDR3 plus reference TRBV19 and TRBJ2-1, the full variable domain is DGGITQSPKYLFRKEGQNVTLSCEQNLNHDAMYWYRQDPGQGLRLIYYSQIVNDFQKGDIAEGYSVSREKKESFPLTVTSAQKNPTAFYLCASSIGGQGARVKFFGPGTRLTVL.

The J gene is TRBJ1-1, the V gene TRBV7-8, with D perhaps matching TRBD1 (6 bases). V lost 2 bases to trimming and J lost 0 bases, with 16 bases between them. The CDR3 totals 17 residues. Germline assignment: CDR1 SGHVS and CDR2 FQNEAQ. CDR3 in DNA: TGTGCCAGCAGCTTAATAGGGGGGGCCGCCGTGAACACTGAAGCTTTCTTT. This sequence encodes CASSLIGGAAVNTEAFF.

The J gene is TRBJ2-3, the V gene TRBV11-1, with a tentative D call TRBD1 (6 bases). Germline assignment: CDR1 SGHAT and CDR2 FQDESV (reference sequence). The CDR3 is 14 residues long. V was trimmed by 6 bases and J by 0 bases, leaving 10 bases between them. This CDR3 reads CASSSQGSTDTQYF. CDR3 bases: TGTGCCAGCAGTTCTCAGGGGAGCACAGATACGCAGTATTTT.

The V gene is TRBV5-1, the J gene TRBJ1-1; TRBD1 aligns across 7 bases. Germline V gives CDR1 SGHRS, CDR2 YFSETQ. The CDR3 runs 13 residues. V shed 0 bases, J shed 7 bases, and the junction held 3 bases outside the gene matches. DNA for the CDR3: TGCGCCAGCAGCTTGGCCCGGACAGGTGAAGCTTTCTTT. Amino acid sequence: CASSLARTGEAFF.

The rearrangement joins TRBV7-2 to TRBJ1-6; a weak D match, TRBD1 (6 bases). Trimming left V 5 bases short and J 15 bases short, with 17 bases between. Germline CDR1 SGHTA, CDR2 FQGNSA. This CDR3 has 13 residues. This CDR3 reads CASSAHKQGSLHF. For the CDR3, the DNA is TGTGCCAGCAGCGCACACAAACAGGGCAGCCTCCACTTT.

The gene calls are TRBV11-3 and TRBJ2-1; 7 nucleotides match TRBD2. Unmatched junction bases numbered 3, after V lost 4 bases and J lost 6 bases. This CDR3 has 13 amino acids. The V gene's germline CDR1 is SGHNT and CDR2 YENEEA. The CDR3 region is CASSWTSSNEQFF. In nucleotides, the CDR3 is TGTGCCAGCAGCTGGACTAGTAGCAATGAGCAGTTCTTC.

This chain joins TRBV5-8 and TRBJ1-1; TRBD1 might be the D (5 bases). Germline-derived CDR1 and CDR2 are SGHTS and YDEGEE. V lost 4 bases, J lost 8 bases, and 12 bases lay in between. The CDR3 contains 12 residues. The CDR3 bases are TGTGCCAGCAGCGCAAGGGGTTCCGAAGCTTTCTTT. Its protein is CASSARGSEAFF.

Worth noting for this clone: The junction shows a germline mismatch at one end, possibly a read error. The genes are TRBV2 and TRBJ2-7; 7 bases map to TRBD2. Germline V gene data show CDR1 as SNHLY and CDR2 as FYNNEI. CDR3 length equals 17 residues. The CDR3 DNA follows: TGTGCCAGCAGTGACGGTTCGCGGGGGTTAGAGAACTACGGGCAGTACTTC. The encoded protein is CASSDGSRGLENYGQYF. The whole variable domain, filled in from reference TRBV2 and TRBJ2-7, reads EPEVTQTPSHQVTQMGQEVILRCVPISNHLYFYWYRQILGQKVEFLVSFYNNEISEKSEIFDDQFSVERPDGSNFTLKIRSTKLEDSAMYFCASSDGSRGLENYGQYFGPGTRLTVT.

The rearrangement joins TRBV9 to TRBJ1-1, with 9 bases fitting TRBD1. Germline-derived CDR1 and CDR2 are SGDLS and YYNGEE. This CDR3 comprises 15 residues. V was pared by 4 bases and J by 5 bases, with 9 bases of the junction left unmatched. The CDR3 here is CASSSTGTGLTEAFF. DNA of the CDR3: TGTGCCAGCAGCTCCACCGGGACAGGGTTGACTGAAGCTTTCTTT.

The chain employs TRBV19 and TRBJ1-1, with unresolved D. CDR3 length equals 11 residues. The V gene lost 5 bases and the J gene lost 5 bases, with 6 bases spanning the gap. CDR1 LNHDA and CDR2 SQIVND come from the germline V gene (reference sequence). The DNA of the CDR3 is TGTGCCAGTAGTTTCCTAACTGAAGCTTTCTTT. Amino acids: CASSFLTEAFF.

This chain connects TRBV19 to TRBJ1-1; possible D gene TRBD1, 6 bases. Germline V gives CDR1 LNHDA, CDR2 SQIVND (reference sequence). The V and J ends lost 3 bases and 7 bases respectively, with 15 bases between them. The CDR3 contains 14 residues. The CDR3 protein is CASSIGGQYNEAFF. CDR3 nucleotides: TGTGCCAGTAGTATTGGTGGACAGTACAATGAAGCTTTCTTT.

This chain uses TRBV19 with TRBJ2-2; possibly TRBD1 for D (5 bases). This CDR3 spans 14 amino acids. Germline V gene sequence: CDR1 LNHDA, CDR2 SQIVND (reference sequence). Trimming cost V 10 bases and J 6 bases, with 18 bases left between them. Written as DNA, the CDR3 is TGTGCCACTCCTGCGGCAGGGATGTCCGGGGAGCTGTTTTTT. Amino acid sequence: CATPAAGMSGELFF. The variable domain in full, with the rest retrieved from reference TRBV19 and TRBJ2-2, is DGGITQSPKYLFRKEGQNVTLSCEQNLNHDAMYWYRQDPGQGLRLIYYSQIVNDFQKGDIAEGYSVSREKKESFPLTVTSAQKNPTAFYLCATPAAGMSGELFFGEGSRLTVL.

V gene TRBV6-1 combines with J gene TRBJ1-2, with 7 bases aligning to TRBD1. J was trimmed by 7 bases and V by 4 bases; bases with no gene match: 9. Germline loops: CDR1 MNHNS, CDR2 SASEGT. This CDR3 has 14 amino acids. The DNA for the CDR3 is TGTGCCAGCAGTGGAGGGGGCCCCCCCCCTGGCTACACCTTC. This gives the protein CASSGGGPPPGYTF.

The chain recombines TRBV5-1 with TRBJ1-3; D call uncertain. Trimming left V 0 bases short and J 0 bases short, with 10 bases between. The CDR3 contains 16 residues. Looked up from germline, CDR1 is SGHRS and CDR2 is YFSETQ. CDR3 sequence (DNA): TGCGCCAGCAGCTTGGAGACGGCTAGCTCTGGAAACACCATATATTTT. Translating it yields CASSLETASSGNTIYF.

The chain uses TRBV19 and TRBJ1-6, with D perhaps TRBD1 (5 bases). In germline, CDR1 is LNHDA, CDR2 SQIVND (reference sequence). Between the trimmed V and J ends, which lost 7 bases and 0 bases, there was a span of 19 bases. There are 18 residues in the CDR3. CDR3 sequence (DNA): TGTGCCAGTACTGGGACTTTGGAGGGCAGCTCCTATAATTCACCCCTCCACTTT. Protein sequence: CASTGTLEGSSYNSPLHF.

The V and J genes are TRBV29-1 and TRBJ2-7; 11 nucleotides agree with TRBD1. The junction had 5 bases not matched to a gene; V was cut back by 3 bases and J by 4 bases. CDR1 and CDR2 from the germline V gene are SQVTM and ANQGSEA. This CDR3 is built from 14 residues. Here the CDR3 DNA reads TGCAGCGTTGATCAGGGACAGGGGGTATACGAGCAGTACTTC. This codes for CSVDQGQGVYEQYF.

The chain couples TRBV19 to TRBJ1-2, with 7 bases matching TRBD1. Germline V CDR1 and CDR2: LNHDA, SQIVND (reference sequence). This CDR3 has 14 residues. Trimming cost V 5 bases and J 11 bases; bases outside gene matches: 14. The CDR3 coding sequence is TGTGCCAGTAGTGAAAACTCCGGGACAGAAAGGTACACCTTC. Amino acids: CASSENSGTERYTF.

In DNA form, the CDR3 reads TGTGCCAGCAGCTTAGGCCGGACTAGCGGTGAGCAGTTCTTC. This translates into CASSLGRTSGEQFF. The chain is built from TRBV7-9 and TRBJ2-1; 10 bases align to TRBD2. The V gene end was trimmed by 1 base and the J gene end by 9 bases; junction bases not matched to a gene: 3. The CDR3 covers 14 residues. In germline, CDR1 is SEHNR, CDR2 FQNEAQ (reference sequence).

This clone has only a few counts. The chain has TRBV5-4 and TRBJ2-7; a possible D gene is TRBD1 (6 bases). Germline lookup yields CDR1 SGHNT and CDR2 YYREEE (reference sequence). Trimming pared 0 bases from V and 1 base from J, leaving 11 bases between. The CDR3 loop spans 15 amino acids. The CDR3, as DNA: TGTGCCAGCAGCTTGGTGGGGGCGGGTTCCTACGAGCAGTACTTC. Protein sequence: CASSLVGAGSYEQYF. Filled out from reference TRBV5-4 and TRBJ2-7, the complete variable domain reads ETGVTQSPTHLIKTRGQQVTLRCSSQSGHNTVSWYQQALGQGPQFIFQYYREEENGRGNFPPRFSGLQFPNYSSELNVNALELDDSALYLCASSLVGAGSYEQYFGPGTRLTVT.

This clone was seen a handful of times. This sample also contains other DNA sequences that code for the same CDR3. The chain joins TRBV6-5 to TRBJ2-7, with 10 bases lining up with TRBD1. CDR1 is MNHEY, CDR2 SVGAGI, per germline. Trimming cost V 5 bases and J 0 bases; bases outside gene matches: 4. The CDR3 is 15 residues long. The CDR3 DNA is TGTGCCAGCAGTAGCGGACAGGGGGTCTCCTACGAGCAGTACTTC. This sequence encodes CASSSGQGVSYEQYF.

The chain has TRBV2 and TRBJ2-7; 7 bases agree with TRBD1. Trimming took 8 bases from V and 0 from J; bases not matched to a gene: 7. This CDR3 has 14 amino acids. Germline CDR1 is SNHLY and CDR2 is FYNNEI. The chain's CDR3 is CASLRQGPSYEQYF. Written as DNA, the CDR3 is TGTGCCAGCCTAAGACAGGGTCCCTCCTACGAGCAGTACTTC. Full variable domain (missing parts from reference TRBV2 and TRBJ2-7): EPEVTQTPSHQVTQMGQEVILRCVPISNHLYFYWYRQILGQKVEFLVSFYNNEISEKSEIFDDQFSVERPDGSNFTLKIRSTKLEDSAMYFCASLRQGPSYEQYFGPGTRLTVT.

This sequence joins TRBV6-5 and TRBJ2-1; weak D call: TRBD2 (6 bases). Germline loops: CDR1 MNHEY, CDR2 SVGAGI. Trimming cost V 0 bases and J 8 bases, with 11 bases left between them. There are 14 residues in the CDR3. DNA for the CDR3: TGTGCCAGCAGTTACTCAACTAGCCGTGATGAGCAGTTCTTC. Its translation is CASSYSTSRDEQFF.

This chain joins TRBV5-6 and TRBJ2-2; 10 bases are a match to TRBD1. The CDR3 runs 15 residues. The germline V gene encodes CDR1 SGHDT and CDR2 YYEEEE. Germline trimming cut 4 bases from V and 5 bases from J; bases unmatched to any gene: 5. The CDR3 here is CASSGTGDSTGELFF. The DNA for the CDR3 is TGTGCCAGCAGCGGGACAGGGGATTCTACCGGGGAGCTGTTTTTT.

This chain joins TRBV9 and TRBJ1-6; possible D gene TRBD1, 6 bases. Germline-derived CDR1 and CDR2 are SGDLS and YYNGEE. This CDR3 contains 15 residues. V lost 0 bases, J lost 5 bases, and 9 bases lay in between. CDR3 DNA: TGTGCCAGCAGCGTAGGGCACAGGGATAATTCACCCCTCCACTTT. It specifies CASSVGHRDNSPLHF.

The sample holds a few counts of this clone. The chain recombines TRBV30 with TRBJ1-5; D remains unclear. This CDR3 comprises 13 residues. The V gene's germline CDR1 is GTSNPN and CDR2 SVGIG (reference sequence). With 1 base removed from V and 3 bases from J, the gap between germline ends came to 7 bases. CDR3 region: CAWSGGDNQPQHF. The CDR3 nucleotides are TGTGCCTGGAGTGGTGGAGACAATCAGCCCCAGCATTTT.

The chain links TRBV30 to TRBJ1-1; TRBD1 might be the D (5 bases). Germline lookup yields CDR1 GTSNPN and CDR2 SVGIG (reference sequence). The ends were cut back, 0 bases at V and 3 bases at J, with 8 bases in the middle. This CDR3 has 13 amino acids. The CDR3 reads CAWSVQGDTEAFF. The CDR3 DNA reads TGTGCCTGGAGTGTACAAGGGGACACTGAAGCTTTCTTT.

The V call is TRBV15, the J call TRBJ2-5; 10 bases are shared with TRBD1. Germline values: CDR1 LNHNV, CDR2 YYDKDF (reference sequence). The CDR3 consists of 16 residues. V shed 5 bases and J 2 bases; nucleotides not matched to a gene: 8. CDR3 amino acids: CATSGRRDRGQETQYF. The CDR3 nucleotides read TGTGCCACCAGCGGACGCCGGGACAGGGGACAAGAGACCCAGTACTTC.

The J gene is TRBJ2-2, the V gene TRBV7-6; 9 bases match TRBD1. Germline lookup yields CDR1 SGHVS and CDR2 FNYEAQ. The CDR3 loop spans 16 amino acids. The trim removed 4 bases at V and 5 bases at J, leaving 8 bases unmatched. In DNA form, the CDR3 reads TGTGCCAGCAGCTATGCCGGGACAGGGCGAACCGGGGAGCTGTTTTTT. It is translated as CASSYAGTGRTGELFF.